One sample yielded the 18 T cell receptor beta chains listed below, sequenced in a study of blood T cells in healthy people across ages. With a J-beta primer mix and a sample-barcoded 5' primer, a second PCR ran roughly 6 to 11 cycles. One entry per CDR3 protein, called by TCRdb with MiXCR from the 5' RACE reads. The sample shows some 1.7 million distinct CDR3 sequences, 28% of them seen only once. Input material: blood. The receptor source for this set is a woman under 40 in good health.

The chain carries TRBV2 and TRBJ1-4, with D possibly matching TRBD1 (5 bases). The CDR3 sequence is 14 residues long. The germline V gene has CDR1 SNHLY and CDR2 FYNNEI. The ends were cut back, 6 bases at V and 4 bases at J, with 12 bases in the middle. The CDR3 loop is CASRAGTDNEKLFF. The CDR3 nucleotides read TGTGCCAGCAGGGCCGGGACGGATAATGAAAAACTGTTTTTT.

At least ten counts were recorded for this clonotype. V usage is TRBV12-3 or TRBV12-4 and J usage is TRBJ2-2; D is uncertain. The CDR3 covers 13 residues. V was trimmed by 1 base and J by 7 bases, leaving 7 bases between them. The CDR3 here is CASSLGIRGELFF. In nucleotides, the CDR3 is TGTGCCAGCAGTTTAGGCATACGCGGGGAGCTGTTTTTT.

This rearrangement joins TRBV6-5 to TRBJ2-1; D not certain. Trimming removed 5 bases at V and 6 bases at J, with 14 bases between. Per the germline V gene, CDR1 is MNHEY and CDR2 is SVGAGI. This CDR3 contains 14 residues. CDR3 DNA sequence: TGTGCCAGCAGTACCATTCCTTGGCCCAATGAGCAGTTCTTC. Translated, it gives CASSTIPWPNEQFF.

This clonotype came up a few times. This sequence joins TRBV13 and TRBJ2-1, with 10 bases aligning to TRBD2. Trimming removed 4 bases from V and 3 bases from J; junction bases left unmatched: 6. Germline values: CDR1 PRHDT, CDR2 FYEKMQ (reference sequence). The CDR3 is 16 residues long. The chain's CDR3 is CASSYSGLADYNEQFF. The CDR3 DNA sequence: TGTGCCAGCAGCTACTCAGGACTAGCGGACTACAATGAGCAGTTCTTC. Based on the CDR3 plus reference TRBV13 and TRBJ2-1, the full variable domain is AAGVIQSPRHLIKEKRETATLKCYPIPRHDTVYWYQQGPGQDPQFLISFYEKMQSDKGSIPDRFSAQQFSDYHSELNMSSLELGDSALYFCASSYSGLADYNEQFFGPGTRLTVL.

This chain joins TRBV7-2 and TRBJ1-6; TRBD1 matches at 8 bases. Germline V gene lookup returns CDR1 SGHTA and CDR2 FQGNSA. V lost 6 bases, J lost 9 bases, and 4 bases stayed unmatched. This CDR3 is 13 amino acids long. CDR3 sequence reads: CASRGQGSSPLHF. The CDR3, as DNA: TGTGCCAGCAGAGGACAGGGATCTTCACCCCTCCACTTT.

This clonotype has more than one count but fewer than ten. The J gene is TRBJ2-5, the V gene TRBV2; weak D call: TRBD1 (6 bases). The CDR3 is 17 residues long. Looked up from germline, CDR1 is SNHLY and CDR2 is FYNNEI. V lost 7 bases, J lost 2 bases, and 23 bases lay in between. CDR3 loop: CASNLPPGHKLQETQYF. CDR3 DNA sequence: TGTGCCAGCAACCTCCCTCCGGGACACAAGTTACAAGAGACCCAGTACTTC.

In this sample, this clonotype turned up a few times. The chain links TRBV12-5 to TRBJ1-5, with D unclear. Trimming shortened V by 6 bases and J by 5 bases, and 17 bases separated the two germline ends. The CDR3 runs to 15 residues. Germline-derived CDR1 and CDR2 are LGHNT and FRNRAP. The CDR3 DNA reads TGTGCTAGTGGCCGATCTCCGGGTGTCGATCAGCCCCAGCATTTT. Protein sequence: CASGRSPGVDQPQHF. The full variable domain, completed using reference TRBV12-5 and TRBJ1-5, is DARVTQTPRHKVTEMGQEVTMRCQPILGHNTVFWYRQTMMQGLELLAYFRNRAPLDDSGMPKDRFSAEMPDATLATLKIQPSEPRDSAVYFCASGRSPGVDQPQHFGDGTRLSIL.

V and J are TRBV10-1 and TRBJ2-4; 8 nucleotides align to TRBD2. The germline CDR1 and CDR2 sequences are WNHNN and SYGVQD (reference sequence). The CDR3 loop spans 15 amino acids. V shed 0 bases, J shed 6 bases, and the junction held 4 bases outside the gene matches. CDR3 sequence (DNA): TGCGCCAGCAGTGAGTCGCGGGGGGACGGAAACATTCAGTACTTC. It is translated as CASSESRGDGNIQYF.

With respect to this clonotype: One base away lies a much larger clone, so this may be a sequencing read error. The chain carries TRBV5-1 and TRBJ2-1; no firm D call. V dropped 0 bases and J dropped 10 bases, with 11 bases sitting between them. This CDR3 has 13 amino acids. The V gene's germline CDR1 is SGHRS and CDR2 YFSETQ. CDR3: CASSLETSYEQFF. The CDR3 DNA is TGCGCCAGCAGCTTGGAGACCTCCTACGAGCAGTTCTTC.

V and J are TRBV9 and TRBJ2-5; 12 positions agree with TRBD2. This CDR3 has 17 amino acids. The germline CDR1 and CDR2 sequences are SGDLS and YYNGEE. J gave up 1 base and V 0 bases, and 4 bases lay outside the gene matches. The CDR3 protein is CASSVGPSGGVQETQYF. In nucleotides, the CDR3 is TGTGCCAGCAGCGTAGGTCCTAGCGGGGGGGTCCAAGAGACCCAGTACTTC. Full variable domain (outside the CDR3, taken from reference TRBV9 and TRBJ2-5): DSGVTQTPKHLITATGQRVTLRCSPRSGDLSVYWYQQSLDQGLQFLIQYYNGEERAKGNILERFSAQQFPDLHSELNLSSLELGDSALYFCASSVGPSGGVQETQYFGPGTRLLVL.

This rearrangement joins TRBV7-8 to TRBJ2-1, with D perhaps TRBD1 (9 bases). The CDR3 contains 16 residues. Trimming took off 5 bases at V and 9 bases at J, with 23 bases between the two ends. Germline CDR1 is SGHVS and CDR2 is FQNEAQ. The CDR3 is CASSLLAGQGRGEQFF. CDR3 DNA: TGTGCCAGCAGCCTATTAGCGGGACAGGGCCGAGGTGAGCAGTTCTTC.

The genes are TRBV7-6 and TRBJ2-1; 7 bases are a match to TRBD2. CDR1 SGHVS and CDR2 FNYEAQ come from the germline V gene. There are 15 residues in the CDR3. After removal of 8 bases from V and 0 bases from J, the junction contained 7 bases not matched to a gene. CDR3 sequence: CASGLSGTSYNEQFF. The CDR3 nucleotides are TGTGCCAGCGGCCTGAGCGGGACCTCCTACAATGAGCAGTTCTTC.

This rearrangement joins TRBV20-1 to TRBJ2-1; possibly TRBD1 for D (6 bases). The germline V gene has CDR1 DFQATT and CDR2 SNEGSKA (reference sequence). V was clipped by 3 bases and J by 2 bases, with 20 bases between them. The CDR3 extends over 17 amino acids. The CDR3, as DNA: TGCAGTGCTAGTGATCCTTTGGACAGAGTCACCTACAATGAGCAGTTCTTC. This encodes CSASDPLDRVTYNEQFF.

J is TRBJ1-1 and V is TRBV5-1, with TRBD1 identical over 7 bases. Germline CDR1 and CDR2: SGHRS and YFSETQ. Unmatched junction bases numbered 10, after V lost 0 bases and J lost 8 bases. The CDR3 covers 15 residues. The CDR3 here is CASSLATGREGEAFF. The CDR3 DNA sequence: TGCGCCAGCAGCTTGGCGACAGGGAGAGAGGGAGAAGCTTTCTTT.

The rearrangement uses TRBV10-3 and TRBJ1-2; 9 nucleotides align to TRBD1. The V gene end was trimmed by 5 bases and the J gene end by 3 bases; junction bases not matched to a gene: 7. CDR1 is ENHRY, CDR2 SYGVKD, per germline. The CDR3 is 15 amino acids. The CDR3 sequence is CAISPTGQGDYGYTF. DNA of the CDR3: TGTGCCATCAGTCCTACGGGACAGGGAGACTATGGCTACACCTTC.

J is TRBJ2-1 and V is TRBV10-2, with 7 nucleotides matching TRBD2. The CDR3 contains 14 residues. Germline V gene sequence: CDR1 WSHSY, CDR2 SAAADI. V shed 6 bases and J 5 bases; nucleotides not matched to a gene: 7. In DNA, the CDR3 is TGCGCCAGCAGGGCGCCGGGACTAAACAATGAGCAGTTCTTC. As protein: CASRAPGLNNEQFF.

V is TRBV6-5 and J is TRBJ2-7, with a weak D call TRBD2 (5 bases). The germline V gene encodes CDR1 MNHEY and CDR2 SVGAGI. This CDR3 is built from 13 residues. The CDR3 coding sequence is TGTGTCACCCTTTCGGGATCCCCCTACGAGCAGTACTTC. Encoded protein: CVTLSGSPYEQYF.

This clonotype was detected ten times or more. The V and J genes are TRBV29-1 and TRBJ2-7, with D unclear. Per the germline V gene, CDR1 is SQVTM and CDR2 is ANQGSEA. V was shortened by 5 bases and J by 2 bases, with 10 bases between the two germline ends. CDR3 size: 12 residues. CDR3 in amino acids: CSVRKQTYEQYF. CDR3 in DNA: TGCAGCGTTCGCAAACAGACCTACGAGCAGTACTTC.